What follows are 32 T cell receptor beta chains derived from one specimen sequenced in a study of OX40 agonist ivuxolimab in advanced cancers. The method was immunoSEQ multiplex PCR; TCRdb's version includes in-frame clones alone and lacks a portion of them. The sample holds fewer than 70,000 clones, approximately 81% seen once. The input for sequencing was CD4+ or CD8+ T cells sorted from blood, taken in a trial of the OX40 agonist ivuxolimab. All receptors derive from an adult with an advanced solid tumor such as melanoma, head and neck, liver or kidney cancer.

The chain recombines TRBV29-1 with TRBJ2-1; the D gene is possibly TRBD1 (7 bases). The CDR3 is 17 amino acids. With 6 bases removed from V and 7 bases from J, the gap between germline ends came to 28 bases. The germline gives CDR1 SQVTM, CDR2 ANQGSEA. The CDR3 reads CSVDPGGAGRGGNEQFF. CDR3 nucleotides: TGCAGCGTCGACCCAGGGGGAGCGGGCCGTGGGGGGAATGAGCAGTTCTTC.

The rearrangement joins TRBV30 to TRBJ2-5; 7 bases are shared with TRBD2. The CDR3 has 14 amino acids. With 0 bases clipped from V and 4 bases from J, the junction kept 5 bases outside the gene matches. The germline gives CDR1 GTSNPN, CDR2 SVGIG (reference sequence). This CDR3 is CAWSVMGGGETQYF. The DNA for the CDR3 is TGTGCCTGGAGTGTTATGGGGGGGGGAGAGACCCAGTACTTC.

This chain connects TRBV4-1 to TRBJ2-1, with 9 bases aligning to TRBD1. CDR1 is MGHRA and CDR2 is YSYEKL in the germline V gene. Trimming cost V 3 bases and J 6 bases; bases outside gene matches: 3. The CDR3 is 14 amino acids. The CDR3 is CASSQEDRGNEQFF. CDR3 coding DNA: TGCGCCAGCAGCCAGGAGGACAGGGGCAATGAGCAGTTCTTC.

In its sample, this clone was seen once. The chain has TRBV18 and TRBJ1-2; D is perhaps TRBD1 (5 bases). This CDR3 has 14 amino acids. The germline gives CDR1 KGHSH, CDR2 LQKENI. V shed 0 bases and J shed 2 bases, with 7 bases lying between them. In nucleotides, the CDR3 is TGTGCCAGCTCACCACCGGCAGGGAACTATGGCTACACCTTC. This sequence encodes CASSPPAGNYGYTF.

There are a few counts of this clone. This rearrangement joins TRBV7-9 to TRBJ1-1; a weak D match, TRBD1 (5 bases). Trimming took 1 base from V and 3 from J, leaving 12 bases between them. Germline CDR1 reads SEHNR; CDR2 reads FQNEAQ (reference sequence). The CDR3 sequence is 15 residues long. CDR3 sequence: CASSLGGGDYTEAFF. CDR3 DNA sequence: TGTGCCAGCAGCTTAGGTGGGGGGGATTACACTGAAGCTTTCTTT.

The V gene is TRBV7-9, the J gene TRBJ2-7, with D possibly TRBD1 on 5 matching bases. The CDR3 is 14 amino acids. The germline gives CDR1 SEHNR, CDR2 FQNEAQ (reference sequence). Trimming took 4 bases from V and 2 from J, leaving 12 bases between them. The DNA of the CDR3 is TGTGCCAGCAGCTATGGCGGACAACCCTACGAGCAGTACTTC. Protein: CASSYGGQPYEQYF.

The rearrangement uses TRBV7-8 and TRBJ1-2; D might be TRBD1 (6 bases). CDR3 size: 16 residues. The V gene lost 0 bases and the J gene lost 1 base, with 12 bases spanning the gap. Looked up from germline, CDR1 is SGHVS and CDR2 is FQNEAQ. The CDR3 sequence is CASSLAQGRNNYGYTF. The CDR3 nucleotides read TGTGCCAGCAGCTTAGCACAGGGTCGGAATAACTATGGCTACACCTTC.

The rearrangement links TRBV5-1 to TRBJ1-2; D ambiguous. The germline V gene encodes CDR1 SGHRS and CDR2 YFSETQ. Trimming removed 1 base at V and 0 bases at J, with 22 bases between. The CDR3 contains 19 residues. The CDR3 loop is CASSLNGRAPLAPNYGYTF. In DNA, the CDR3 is TGCGCCAGCAGCTTGAATGGTCGGGCCCCGCTTGCCCCTAACTATGGCTACACCTTC. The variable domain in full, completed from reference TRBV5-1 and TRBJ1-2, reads KAGVTQTPRYLIKTRGQQVTLSCSPISGHRSVSWYQQTPGQGLQFLFEYFSETQRNKGNFPGRFSGRQFSNSRSEMNVSTLELGDSALYLCASSLNGRAPLAPNYGYTFGSGTRLTVV.

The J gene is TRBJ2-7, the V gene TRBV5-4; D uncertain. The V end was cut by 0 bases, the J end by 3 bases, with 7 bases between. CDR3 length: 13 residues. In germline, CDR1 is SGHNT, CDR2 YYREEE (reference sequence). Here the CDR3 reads CASSLASNYEQYF. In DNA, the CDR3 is TGTGCCAGCAGCTTGGCCAGTAACTACGAGCAGTACTTC. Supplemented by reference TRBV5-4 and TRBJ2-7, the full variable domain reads ETGVTQSPTHLIKTRGQQVTLRCSSQSGHNTVSWYQQALGQGPQFIFQYYREEENGRGNFPPRFSGLQFPNYSSELNVNALELDDSALYLCASSLASNYEQYFGPGTRLTVT.

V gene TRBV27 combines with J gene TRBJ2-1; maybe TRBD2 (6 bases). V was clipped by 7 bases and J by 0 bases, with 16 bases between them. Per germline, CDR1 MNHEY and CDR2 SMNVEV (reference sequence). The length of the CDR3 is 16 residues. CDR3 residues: CASTGGDWSSYNEQFF. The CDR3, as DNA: TGTGCCAGCACAGGAGGGGACTGGAGCTCCTACAATGAGCAGTTCTTC.

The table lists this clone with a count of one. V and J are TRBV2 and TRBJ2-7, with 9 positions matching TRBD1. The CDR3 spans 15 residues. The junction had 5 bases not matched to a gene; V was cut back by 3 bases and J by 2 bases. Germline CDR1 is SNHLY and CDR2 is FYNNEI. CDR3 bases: TGTGCCAGCAGTGATTCCGGGACAGGGCCCTACGAGCAGTACTTC. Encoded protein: CASSDSGTGPYEQYF.

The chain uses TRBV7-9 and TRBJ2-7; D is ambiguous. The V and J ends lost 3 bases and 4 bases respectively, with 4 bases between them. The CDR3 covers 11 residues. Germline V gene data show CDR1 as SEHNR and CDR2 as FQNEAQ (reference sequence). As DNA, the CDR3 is TGTGCCAGCAGCTTCACGTACGAGCAGTACTTC. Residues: CASSFTYEQYF.

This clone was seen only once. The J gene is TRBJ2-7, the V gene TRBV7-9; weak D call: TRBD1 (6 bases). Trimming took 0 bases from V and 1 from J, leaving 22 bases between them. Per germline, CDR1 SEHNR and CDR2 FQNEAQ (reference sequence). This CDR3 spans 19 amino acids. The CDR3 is CASSLAPLGPEGGSYEQYF. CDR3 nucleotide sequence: TGTGCCAGCAGCTTAGCCCCTCTCGGACCCGAAGGGGGTTCCTACGAGCAGTACTTC.

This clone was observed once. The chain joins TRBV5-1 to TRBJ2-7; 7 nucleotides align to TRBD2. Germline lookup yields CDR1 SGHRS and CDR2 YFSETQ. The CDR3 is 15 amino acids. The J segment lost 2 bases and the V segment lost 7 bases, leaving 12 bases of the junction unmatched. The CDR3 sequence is CASRPGVAGPYEQYF. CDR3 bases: TGCGCCAGCCGCCCCGGGGTAGCGGGTCCCTACGAGCAGTACTTC.

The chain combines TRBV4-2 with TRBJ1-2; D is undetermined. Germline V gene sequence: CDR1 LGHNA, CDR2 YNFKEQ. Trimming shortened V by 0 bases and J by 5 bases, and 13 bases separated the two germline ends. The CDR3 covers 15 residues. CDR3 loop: CASSQEYRGWYGYTF. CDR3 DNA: TGTGCCAGCAGCCAAGAGTACCGCGGGTGGTATGGCTACACCTTC.

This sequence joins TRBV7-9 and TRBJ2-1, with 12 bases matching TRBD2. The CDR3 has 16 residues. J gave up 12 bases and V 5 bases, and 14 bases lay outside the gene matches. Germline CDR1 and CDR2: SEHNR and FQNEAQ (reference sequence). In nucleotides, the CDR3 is TGTGCCAGCAGCCAACCGTCTAGCGGGGGGGCGTCCAGGCAGTTCTTC. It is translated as CASSQPSSGGASRQFF.

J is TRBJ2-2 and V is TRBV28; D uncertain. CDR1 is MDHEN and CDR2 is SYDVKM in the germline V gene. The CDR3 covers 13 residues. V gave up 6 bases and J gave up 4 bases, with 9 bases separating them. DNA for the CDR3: TGTGCCAGCAGCGGGTACGGCACCGGGGAGCTGTTTTTT. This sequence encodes CASSGYGTGELFF.

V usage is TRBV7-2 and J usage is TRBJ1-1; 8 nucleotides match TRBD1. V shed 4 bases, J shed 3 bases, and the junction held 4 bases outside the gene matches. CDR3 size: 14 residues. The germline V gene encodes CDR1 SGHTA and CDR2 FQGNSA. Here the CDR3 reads CASSSDRAHTEAFF. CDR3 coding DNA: TGTGCCAGCAGCTCGGACAGGGCGCACACTGAAGCTTTCTTT.

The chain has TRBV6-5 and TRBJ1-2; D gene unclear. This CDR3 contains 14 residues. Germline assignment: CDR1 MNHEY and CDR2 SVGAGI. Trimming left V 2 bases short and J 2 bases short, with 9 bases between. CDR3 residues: CASSYQAANYGYTF. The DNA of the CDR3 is TGTGCCAGCAGTTACCAGGCAGCAAACTATGGCTACACCTTC.

CDR3 amino acids: CASSLGRMGYGYTF. The CDR3 nucleotides are TGTGCCAGCAGCTTGGGACGAATGGGCTATGGCTACACCTTC. The J gene is TRBJ1-2, the V gene TRBV5-4; the D is unclear. Trimming shortened V by 0 bases and J by 4 bases, and 10 bases separated the two germline ends. The CDR3 has 14 residues. Germline V gives CDR1 SGHNT, CDR2 YYREEE (reference sequence).

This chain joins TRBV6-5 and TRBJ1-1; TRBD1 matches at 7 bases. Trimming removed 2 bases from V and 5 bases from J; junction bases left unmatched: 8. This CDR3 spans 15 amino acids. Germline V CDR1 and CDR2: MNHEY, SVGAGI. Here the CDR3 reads CASSYPSGQLTEAFF. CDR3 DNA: TGTGCCAGCAGTTACCCCTCGGGACAGTTAACTGAAGCTTTCTTT.

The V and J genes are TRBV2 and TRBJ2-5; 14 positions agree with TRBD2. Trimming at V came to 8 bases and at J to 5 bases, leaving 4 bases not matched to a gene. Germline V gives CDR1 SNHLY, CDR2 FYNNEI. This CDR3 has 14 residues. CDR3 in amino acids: CASGTSGRGETQYF. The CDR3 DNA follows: TGTGCCAGCGGGACTAGCGGGAGAGGGGAGACCCAGTACTTC. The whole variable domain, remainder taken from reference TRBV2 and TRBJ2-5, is EPEVTQTPSHQVTQMGQEVILRCVPISNHLYFYWYRQILGQKVEFLVSFYNNEISEKSEIFDDQFSVERPDGSNFTLKIRSTKLEDSAMYFCASGTSGRGETQYFGPGTRLLVL.

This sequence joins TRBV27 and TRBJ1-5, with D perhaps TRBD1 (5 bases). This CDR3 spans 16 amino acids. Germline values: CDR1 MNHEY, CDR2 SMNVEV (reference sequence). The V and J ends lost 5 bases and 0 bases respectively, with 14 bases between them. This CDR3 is CASSPRTGYSNQPQHF. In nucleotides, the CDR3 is TGTGCCAGCAGTCCCCGAACAGGATATAGCAATCAGCCCCAGCATTTT.

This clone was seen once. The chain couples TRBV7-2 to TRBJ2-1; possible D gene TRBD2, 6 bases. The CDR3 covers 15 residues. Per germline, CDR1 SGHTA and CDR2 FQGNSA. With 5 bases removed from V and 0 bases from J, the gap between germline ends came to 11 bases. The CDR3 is CASSPAGSSYNEQFF. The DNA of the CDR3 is TGTGCCAGCAGCCCGGCGGGGAGCTCCTACAATGAGCAGTTCTTC.

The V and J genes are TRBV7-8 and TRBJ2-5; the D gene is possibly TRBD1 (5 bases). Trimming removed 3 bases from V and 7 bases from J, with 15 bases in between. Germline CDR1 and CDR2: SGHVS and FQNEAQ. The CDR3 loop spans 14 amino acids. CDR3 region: CASSLDISRGTQYF. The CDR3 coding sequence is TGTGCCAGCAGCTTGGACATCTCTAGGGGGACCCAGTACTTC.

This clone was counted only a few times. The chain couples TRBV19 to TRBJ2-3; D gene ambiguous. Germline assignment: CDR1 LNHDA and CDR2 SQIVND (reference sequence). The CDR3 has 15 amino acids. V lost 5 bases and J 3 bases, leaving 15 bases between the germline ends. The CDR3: CASSPRMRSTDTQYF. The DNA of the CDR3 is TGTGCCAGTAGTCCGAGGATGAGATCGACAGATACGCAGTATTTT.

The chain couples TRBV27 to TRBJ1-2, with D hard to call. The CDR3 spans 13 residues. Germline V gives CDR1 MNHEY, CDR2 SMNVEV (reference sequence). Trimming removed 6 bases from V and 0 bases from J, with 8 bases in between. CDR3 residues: CASSREANYGYTF. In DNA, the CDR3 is TGTGCCAGCAGCCGAGAGGCTAACTATGGCTACACCTTC.

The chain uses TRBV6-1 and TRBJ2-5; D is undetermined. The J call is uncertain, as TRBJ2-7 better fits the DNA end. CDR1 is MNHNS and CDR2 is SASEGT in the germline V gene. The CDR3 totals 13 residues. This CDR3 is CASSDEFLYEQYF. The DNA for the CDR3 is TGTGCCAGCAGTGATGAGTTCCTCTACGAGCAGTACTTC.

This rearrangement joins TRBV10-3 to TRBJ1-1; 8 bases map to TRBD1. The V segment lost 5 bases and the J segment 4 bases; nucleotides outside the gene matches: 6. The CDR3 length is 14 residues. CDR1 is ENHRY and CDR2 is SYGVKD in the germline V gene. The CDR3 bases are TGTGCCATCAGTCGGACAGGGCAGGGCACTGAAGCTTTCTTT. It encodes CAISRTGQGTEAFF.

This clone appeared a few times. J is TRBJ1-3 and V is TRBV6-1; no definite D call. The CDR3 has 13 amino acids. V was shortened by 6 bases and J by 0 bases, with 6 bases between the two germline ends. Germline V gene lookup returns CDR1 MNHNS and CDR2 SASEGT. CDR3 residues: CASRQSSGNTIYF. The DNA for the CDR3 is TGTGCCAGCAGACAGAGCTCTGGAAACACCATATATTTT.

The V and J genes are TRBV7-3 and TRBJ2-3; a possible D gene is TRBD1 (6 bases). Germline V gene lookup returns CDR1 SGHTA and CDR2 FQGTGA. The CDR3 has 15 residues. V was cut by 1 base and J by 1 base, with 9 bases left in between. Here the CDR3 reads CASSLIAGGTDTQYF. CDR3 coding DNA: TGTGCCAGCAGCTTAATAGCAGGGGGCACAGATACGCAGTATTTT.

CDR3 residues: CASSASGTGPYEQYF. CDR3 coding DNA: TGTGCCAGCAGTGCCTCCGGGACAGGGCCATACGAGCAGTACTTC. The chain couples TRBV6-6 to TRBJ2-7; 9 bases map to TRBD1. This CDR3 is 15 amino acids long. Per germline, CDR1 MNHNY and CDR2 SVGAGI (reference sequence). The junction had 9 bases not matched to a gene; V was cut back by 5 bases and J by 4 bases.